Below, 8 T cell receptor beta chains from the same sample are listed, as sequenced in a study of neurological immune-mediated disorders. One entry per CDR3 protein, called by TCRdb with MiXCR from the 5' RACE reads. The sample has roughly 60,000 distinct CDR3 sequences, around 9.7% seen once; the top ten hold under 15%. The time point was: longitudinal time-point 2. The specimen was PBMCs. These receptors were collected from a man aged 30-40 years in good health.

In this sample, this clonotype turned up many times. This chain joins TRBV28 and TRBJ1-2; D gene uncertain. Germline V CDR1 and CDR2: MDHEN, SYDVKM. V lost 4 bases to trimming and J lost 3 bases, with 9 bases between them. This CDR3 spans 13 amino acids. The CDR3 region is CASSWLGYYGYTF. The CDR3 DNA is TGTGCCAGCAGTTGGTTGGGGTACTATGGCTACACCTTC.

This clonotype was recorded a few times. The chain joins TRBV20-1 to TRBJ1-4, with 9 bases fitting TRBD1. The CDR3 runs to 15 residues. J was trimmed by 7 bases and V by 0 bases; bases with no gene match: 6. Germline V gives CDR1 DFQATT, CDR2 SNEGSKA (reference sequence). CDR3 sequence: CSARERQGVGEKLFF. In nucleotides, the CDR3 is TGCAGTGCTAGAGAGCGACAGGGGGTTGGTGAAAAACTGTTTTTT.

This clonotype was counted many times. The chain is built from TRBV3-1 and TRBJ2-7, with unresolved D. The CDR3 totals 15 residues. V lost 6 bases and J lost 5, with 20 bases in between. Germline V lookup: CDR1 LGHDT, CDR2 YNNKEL (reference sequence). CDR3 in DNA: TGTGCCAGCAGTGATAACACTCGCCTATCCGACGAGCAGTACTTC. Amino acid sequence: CASSDNTRLSDEQYF.

This clonotype was recorded at least ten times. J is TRBJ2-3 and V is TRBV11-1, with 12 bases identical to TRBD1. Trimming took 5 bases from V and 6 from J; bases not matched to a gene: 6. This CDR3 spans 15 amino acids. Per germline, CDR1 SGHAT and CDR2 FQDESV (reference sequence). The CDR3 sequence: CASSAGTGGLDTQYF. CDR3 nucleotides: TGTGCCAGCAGCGCCGGGACAGGGGGCCTCGATACGCAGTATTTT.

This clonotype was seen ten or more times. J is TRBJ2-1 and V is TRBV5-1, with TRBD2 identical over 12 bases. This CDR3 contains 14 residues. In germline, CDR1 is SGHRS, CDR2 YFSETQ. Germline trimming cut 8 bases from V and 10 bases from J; bases unmatched to any gene: 10. The DNA of the CDR3 is TGCGCCAGTCAACTAGCGGGAGGAGAGAACGAGCAGTTCTTC. Protein product: CASQLAGGENEQFF.

The chain carries TRBV5-1 and TRBJ1-4, with unresolved D. The CDR3 totals 12 residues. Trimming pared 5 bases from V and 3 bases from J, leaving 5 bases between. Germline lookup yields CDR1 SGHRS and CDR2 YFSETQ. CDR3 sequence (DNA): TGCGCCAGCAGGGAAGCTAATGAAAAACTGTTTTTT. Translation gives CASREANEKLFF. The full variable domain, in which reference TRBV5-1 and TRBJ1-4 provide the parts outside the CDR3, is KAGVTQTPRYLIKTRGQQVTLSCSPISGHRSVSWYQQTPGQGLQFLFEYFSETQRNKGNFPGRFSGRQFSNSRSEMNVSTLELGDSALYLCASREANEKLFFGSGTQLSVL.

Only a few counts were recorded for this clonotype. This may be a read error, as it is one base from a much larger clone. V and J are TRBV6-1 and TRBJ2-3; a weak D match, TRBD1 (6 bases). Germline loops: CDR1 MNHNS, CDR2 SASEGT. V was pared by 2 bases and J by 6 bases, with 9 bases between. The CDR3 runs 13 residues. CDR3 DNA: TGTGCCAGCAGTGAATCAGGGGCCGATACGCAGTATTTT. Translated: CASSESGADTQYF.

This clonotype came up many times. The chain has TRBV7-9 and TRBJ1-3, with a tentative D call TRBD1 (5 bases). V lost 5 bases and J 0 bases, leaving 14 bases between the germline ends. CDR3 size: 16 residues. In germline, CDR1 is SEHNR, CDR2 FQNEAQ (reference sequence). In DNA, the CDR3 is TGTGCCAGCAGCCCCAGCGGGGCGAGCTCTGGAAACACCATATATTTT. Its translation: CASSPSGASSGNTIYF.